The next 20 T cell receptor beta chains were all read from a single sample in a study of T cell repertoires in cytomegalovirus infection. The antigens these receptors bind are not known. Each CDR3 protein gets one entry after TCRdb re-called the reads with MiXCR. The repertoire includes approximately 120,000 distinct CDR3 sequences, more than 25% of them detected once, and 45% to 65% sits in the top ten. The specimen comprised CD8+ T cells from cultured PBMCs, sampled from culture after CMV antigen stimulation. The receptors come from a human donor in good health (CMV status not recorded). Some clones in this sample may be carry-over from other donors' samples.

The genes are TRBV4-1 and TRBJ1-1; 9 nucleotides match TRBD1. CDR3 length: 15 amino acids. The J segment lost 3 bases and the V segment lost 0 bases, leaving 2 bases of the junction unmatched. Germline V gene lookup returns CDR1 MGHRA and CDR2 YSYEKL. For the CDR3, the DNA is TGCGCCAGCAGCCAAGAAGACAGGGGGTACACTGAAGCTTTCTTT. Its translation: CASSQEDRGYTEAFF.

This chain links TRBV11-2 with TRBJ2-7, with D uncertain. V was trimmed by 3 bases and J by 7 bases, leaving 10 bases between them. There are 12 residues in the CDR3. CDR1 and CDR2 (germline): SGHAT, FQNNGV. The CDR3 nucleotides read TGTGCCAGCAGCTTTGGGGAATGGGAGCAGTACTTC. It codes for CASSFGEWEQYF.

The chain recombines TRBV28 with TRBJ1-6; D uncertain. Germline CDR1 MDHEN, CDR2 SYDVKM. This CDR3 has 16 amino acids. Trimming stripped 3 bases from V and 9 bases from J, with 18 bases between. This chain's CDR3 is CASSFSGPDSGSPLHF. CDR3 bases: TGTGCCAGCAGTTTCTCAGGCCCCGACTCCGGTTCACCCCTCCACTTT. Complete variable domain (other parts from reference TRBV28 and TRBJ1-6): DVKVTQSSRYLVKRTGEKVFLECVQDMDHENMFWYRQDPGLGLRLIYFSYDVKMKEKGDIPEGYSVSREKKERFSLILESASTNQTSMYLCASSFSGPDSGSPLHFGNGTRLTVT.

This clonotype has just a few counts. The chain employs TRBV12-3 or TRBV12-4 and TRBJ1-1, with unresolved D. V gave up 7 bases and J gave up 7 bases, with 25 bases separating them. This CDR3 has 16 amino acids. The CDR3 DNA is TGTGCCAGCACCAAAATCCGGCAGAATAGACGGGGTGAAGCTTTCTTT. Translated, it gives CASTKIRQNRRGEAFF.

The table lists this clonotype with a few counts. The CDR3, as DNA: TGCGCCAGCAGCTTGGTCGGGGACAGTTTCATCGAGCAGTACTTC. Translation: CASSLVGDSFIEQYF. V is TRBV5-1 and J is TRBJ2-7; 7 bases map to TRBD1. Germline trimming cut 0 bases from V and 6 bases from J; bases unmatched to any gene: 9. Per germline, CDR1 SGHRS and CDR2 YFSETQ. CDR3 size: 15 residues.

This clonotype occurred a few times. J is TRBJ2-2 and V is TRBV2, with 8 bases aligning to TRBD1. Germline V lookup: CDR1 SNHLY, CDR2 FYNNEI. The CDR3 extends over 16 amino acids. The V gene end was trimmed by 5 bases and the J gene end by 0 bases; junction bases not matched to a gene: 5. The CDR3 DNA reads as TGTGCCAGCAGTTCTTGGACAGGGACGAACACCGGGGAGCTGTTTTTT. As protein: CASSSWTGTNTGELFF.

This clonotype was observed once. The chain joins TRBV9 to TRBJ1-2, with TRBD1 matching 7 bases. J lost 4 bases, V lost 0 bases, and 12 bases had no gene match. The CDR3 sequence is 17 residues long. The germline V gene has CDR1 SGDLS and CDR2 YYNGEE. CDR3 DNA: TGTGCCAGCAGCGTAGGGGAAACCGCGGGACAGCCCTATGGCTACACCTTC. Translating it yields CASSVGETAGQPYGYTF.

The CDR3 spells CASSQESGARSDYEQYF. The CDR3 coding sequence is TGCGCCAGCAGCCAAGAGTCGGGAGCCCGGTCGGACTACGAGCAGTACTTC. This rearrangement joins TRBV4-1 to TRBJ2-7; weak D call: TRBD2 (6 bases). Germline CDR1 and CDR2: MGHRA and YSYEKL. The V gene lost 0 bases and the J gene lost 3 bases, with 18 bases spanning the gap. This CDR3 has 17 residues.

This chain connects TRBV24-1 to TRBJ2-1; TRBD1 aligns across 8 bases. V lost 7 bases, J lost 5 bases, and 9 bases stayed unmatched. The length of the CDR3 is 15 residues. Germline CDR1 is KGHDR and CDR2 is SFDVKD. The CDR3: CATSGETGAHNEQFF. The CDR3 coding sequence is TGTGCCACCAGCGGAGAGACAGGGGCTCACAATGAGCAGTTCTTC.

This clonotype has just a few counts. The chain has TRBV7-2 and TRBJ2-5, with 12 bases that match TRBD2. With V trimmed by 4 bases and J by 5 bases, 5 bases remained unmatched. Germline loops: CDR1 SGHTA, CDR2 FQGNSA. The CDR3 sequence is 15 residues long. The CDR3 is CASSSSGGARETQYF. Here the CDR3 DNA reads TGTGCCAGCAGCTCTAGCGGGGGGGCCCGGGAGACCCAGTACTTC.

As for this clonotype: Given a much more abundant clone one base away, this may be a read error. The chain is built from TRBV7-8 and TRBJ2-7; D is ambiguous. Looked up from germline, CDR1 is SGHVS and CDR2 is FQNEAQ. CDR3 length: 14 amino acids. V lost 5 bases, J lost 3 bases, and 14 bases lay in between. In DNA form, the CDR3 reads TGTGCCAGCAGCGTAGGTCCCAGAGGCTACGAGCAGTACTTC. Translating it yields CASSVGPRGYEQYF.

This clonotype was detected only a few times. The chain employs TRBV2 and TRBJ2-7; D assignment may be TRBD1 or TRBD2 (5 bases each). Germline V CDR1 and CDR2: SNHLY, FYNNEI. This CDR3 is built from 13 residues. Between the trimmed V and J ends, which lost 8 bases and 6 bases, there was a span of 17 bases. CDR3 nucleotide sequence: TGTGCCAGCCTCGGGACGTCCCGTGGCGAGCAGTACTTC. Amino acid sequence: CASLGTSRGEQYF. The variable domain in full, completed from reference TRBV2 and TRBJ2-7, reads EPEVTQTPSHQVTQMGQEVILRCVPISNHLYFYWYRQILGQKVEFLVSFYNNEISEKSEIFDDQFSVERPDGSNFTLKIRSTKLEDSAMYFCASLGTSRGEQYFGPGTRLTVT.

This clonotype has a single count. V and J are TRBV29-1 and TRBJ2-4; TRBD2 aligns across 10 bases. The CDR3 is made up of 20 amino acids. With V trimmed by 7 bases and J by 0 bases, 21 bases remained unmatched. Germline V gives CDR1 SQVTM, CDR2 ANQGSEA. The CDR3 protein is CSGRIRSSGSGGLAKNIQYF. The CDR3 nucleotides read TGCAGCGGACGAATTCGGTCTTCTGGTAGCGGGGGGCTAGCCAAAAACATTCAGTACTTC. The full variable domain, in which reference TRBV29-1 and TRBJ2-4 provide the parts outside the CDR3, is SAVISQKPSRDICQRGTSLTIQCQVDSQVTMMFWYRQQPGQSLTLIATANQGSEATYESGFVIDKFPISRPNLTFSTLTVSNMSPEDSSIYLCSGRIRSSGSGGLAKNIQYFGAGTRLSVL.

This sequence joins TRBV6-6 and TRBJ1-6, with 8 positions matching TRBD1. The CDR3 sequence is 19 residues long. Germline trimming cut 2 bases from V and 5 bases from J; bases unmatched to any gene: 14. Germline V CDR1 and CDR2: MNHNY, SVGAGI (reference sequence). The CDR3 here is CASSYLQPSTGEDNSPLHF. The CDR3 bases are TGTGCCAGCAGTTACCTGCAACCCTCGACAGGGGAGGATAATTCACCCCTCCACTTT.

The V gene is TRBV6-2 or TRBV6-3, the J gene TRBJ1-1; the D is unclear. The CDR3 covers 14 residues. Germline assignment: CDR1 MNHEY and CDR2 SVGEGT. The V gene lost 6 bases and the J gene lost 5 bases, with 16 bases spanning the gap. CDR3: CASSQNSRTTEAFF. In DNA, the CDR3 is TGTGCCAGCAGCCAGAATAGTCGAACGACTGAAGCTTTCTTT.

This clonotype was detected ten times or more. The chain's CDR3 is CASSSPGIGTGELFF. The CDR3 bases are TGTGCCAGCAGCTCCCCAGGGATCGGGACCGGGGAGCTGTTTTTT. This sequence joins TRBV7-9 and TRBJ2-2; D is possibly TRBD1 (5 bases). Trimming pared 4 bases from V and 5 bases from J, leaving 14 bases between. Germline CDR1 SEHNR, CDR2 FQNEAQ (reference sequence). This CDR3 contains 15 residues.

This clonotype came up a few times. CDR3 sequence reads: CASSQVQNTDTQYF. For the CDR3, the DNA is TGCGCCAGCAGCCAAGTTCAGAACACAGATACGCAGTATTTT. J is TRBJ2-3 and V is TRBV4-1, with D hard to call. Germline CDR1 reads MGHRA; CDR2 reads YSYEKL. V was shortened by 1 base and J by 2 bases, with 7 bases between the two germline ends. CDR3 length: 14 amino acids.

V and J are TRBV5-1 and TRBJ2-5, with 11 bases identical to TRBD1. V was clipped by 4 bases and J by 1 base; unmatched bases: 3. Per the germline V gene, CDR1 is SGHRS and CDR2 is YFSETQ. This CDR3 region has 15 residues. CDR3 amino acids: CASSAGTGGQETQYF. Here the CDR3 DNA reads TGCGCCAGCAGCGCCGGGACAGGGGGCCAAGAGACCCAGTACTTC.

The gene calls are TRBV5-4 and TRBJ2-1; possible D gene TRBD1, 6 bases. V lost 2 bases to trimming and J lost 6 bases, with 9 bases between them. CDR1 SGHNT and CDR2 YYREEE come from the germline V gene (reference sequence). The CDR3 sequence is 13 residues long. CDR3 nucleotides: TGTGCCAGCAGCTTTGGACAGACCAATGAGCAGTTCTTC. Its protein product is CASSFGQTNEQFF. Combining the CDR3 with reference TRBV5-4 and TRBJ2-1 gives the whole variable domain ETGVTQSPTHLIKTRGQQVTLRCSSQSGHNTVSWYQQALGQGPQFIFQYYREEENGRGNFPPRFSGLQFPNYSSELNVNALELDDSALYLCASSFGQTNEQFFGPGTRLTVL.

This sequence joins TRBV6-5 and TRBJ2-5; 9 bases agree with TRBD2. The CDR3 runs 14 residues. V lost 8 bases to trimming and J lost 1 base; unmatched junction nucleotides: 5. Germline V CDR1 and CDR2: MNHEY, SVGAGI. CDR3 nucleotide sequence: TGTGCCAGCGGGCTAGCGGGGACCCAAGAGACCCAGTACTTC. It encodes CASGLAGTQETQYF.